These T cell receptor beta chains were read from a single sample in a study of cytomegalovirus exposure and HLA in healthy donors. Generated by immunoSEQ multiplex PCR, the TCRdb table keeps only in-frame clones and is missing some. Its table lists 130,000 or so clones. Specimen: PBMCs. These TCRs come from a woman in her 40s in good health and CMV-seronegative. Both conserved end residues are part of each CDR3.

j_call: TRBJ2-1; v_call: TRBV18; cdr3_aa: CASSRDRLSYNEQFF
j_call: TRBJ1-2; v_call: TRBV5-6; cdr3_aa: CASSAMHRGLGYTF
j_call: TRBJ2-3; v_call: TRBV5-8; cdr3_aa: CASSLSRQAIHTDTQYF
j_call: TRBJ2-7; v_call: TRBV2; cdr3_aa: CASSGARQDSYEQYF
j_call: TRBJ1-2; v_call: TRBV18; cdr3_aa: CASSPSGTGDYGYTF
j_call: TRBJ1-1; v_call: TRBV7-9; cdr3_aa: CASSQQGWNTEAFF
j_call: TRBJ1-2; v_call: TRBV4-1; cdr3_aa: CASSHPRASGDYGYTF
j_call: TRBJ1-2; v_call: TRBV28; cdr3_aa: CASSPGTGTANYGYTF
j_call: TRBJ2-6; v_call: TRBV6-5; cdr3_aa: CASSYGRTNGANVLTF
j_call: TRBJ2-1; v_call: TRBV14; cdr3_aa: CASSQPRLAGGRYNEQFF
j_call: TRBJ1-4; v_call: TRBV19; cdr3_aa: CASSIPQGLANEKLFF
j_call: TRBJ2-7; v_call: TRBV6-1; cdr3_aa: CASSEPRTVNYEQYF
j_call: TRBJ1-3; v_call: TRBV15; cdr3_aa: CATSRDISIAGNTIYF
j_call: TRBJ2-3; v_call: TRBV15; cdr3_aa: CATSGRSPYTDTQYF
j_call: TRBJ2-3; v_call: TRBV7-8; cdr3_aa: CASSPGGVAGTSLTDTQYF
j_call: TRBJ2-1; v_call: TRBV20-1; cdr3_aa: CSAGGYDEQFF
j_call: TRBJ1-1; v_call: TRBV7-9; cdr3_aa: CASSTGGVRSTEAFF
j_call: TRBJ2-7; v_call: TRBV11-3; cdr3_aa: CASSIQAGYEQYF
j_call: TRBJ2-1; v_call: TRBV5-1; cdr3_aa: CASSLSASGGGNFF
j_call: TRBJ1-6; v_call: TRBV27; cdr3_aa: CASSWGTGGNSPLHF
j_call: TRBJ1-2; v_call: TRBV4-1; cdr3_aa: CASSQVEGANYGYTF
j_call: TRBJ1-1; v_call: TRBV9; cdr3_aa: CASSDHRDRGSNTEAFF
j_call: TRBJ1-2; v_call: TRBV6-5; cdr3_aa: CASSSGYGYTF
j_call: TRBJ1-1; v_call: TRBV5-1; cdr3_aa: CASSLGQITEAFF
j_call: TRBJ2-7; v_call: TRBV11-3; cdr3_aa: CASSPRGISYEQYF
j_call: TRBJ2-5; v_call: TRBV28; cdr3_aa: CASRGTGRETQYF
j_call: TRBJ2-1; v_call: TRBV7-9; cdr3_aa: CASSLTGTDNEQFF
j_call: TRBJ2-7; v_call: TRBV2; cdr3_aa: CASSEGLGARYEQYF
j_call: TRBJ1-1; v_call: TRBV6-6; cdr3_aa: CASRPQGGTEAFF
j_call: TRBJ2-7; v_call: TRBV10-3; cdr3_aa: CAISDQNEQYF
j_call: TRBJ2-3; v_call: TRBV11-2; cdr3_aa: CASSLSSSHGGTDTQYF
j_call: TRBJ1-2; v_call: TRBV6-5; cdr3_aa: CASSGAGTGKNGYTF
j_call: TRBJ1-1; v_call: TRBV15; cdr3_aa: CATSSQLGRGYTFF
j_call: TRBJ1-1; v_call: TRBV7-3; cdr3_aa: CASSLDTTSEAFF
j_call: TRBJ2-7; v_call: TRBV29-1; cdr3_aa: CSVRGGTGARDEQYF
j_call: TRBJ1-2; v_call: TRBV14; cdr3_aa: CASSQDRHRGQTF
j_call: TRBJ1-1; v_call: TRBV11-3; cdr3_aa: CASSARTGMNTEAFF
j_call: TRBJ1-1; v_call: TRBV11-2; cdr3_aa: CASSSGQAMNTEAFF
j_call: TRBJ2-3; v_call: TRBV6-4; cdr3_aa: CASSVDGTDTQYF
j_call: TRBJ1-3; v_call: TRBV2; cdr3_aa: CASSPTGVGYTIYF
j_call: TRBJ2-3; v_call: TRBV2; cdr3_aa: CATGTGEMDTQYF
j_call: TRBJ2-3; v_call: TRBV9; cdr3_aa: CASSNRDRLTDTQYF
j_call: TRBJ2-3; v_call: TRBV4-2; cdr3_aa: CASSQEGRLAFSDTQYF
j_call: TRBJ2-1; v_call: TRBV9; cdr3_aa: CASSPRLALSSYNEQFF
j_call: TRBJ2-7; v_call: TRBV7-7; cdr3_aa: CASSSQGRRGEQYF
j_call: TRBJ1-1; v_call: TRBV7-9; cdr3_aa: CASSLRSGRATEAFF
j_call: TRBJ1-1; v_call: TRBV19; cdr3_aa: CASSPRVYTEAFF
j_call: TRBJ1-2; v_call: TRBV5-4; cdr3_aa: CASSSGLSNYGYTF
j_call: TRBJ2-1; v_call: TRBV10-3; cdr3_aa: CAISTGLADNEQFF
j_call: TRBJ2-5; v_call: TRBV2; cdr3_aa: CASSVLAGGRGTQYF